This is a list of T cell receptor beta chains from one sample in a study of cytomegalovirus exposure and HLA in healthy donors. TCRdb's copy holds only in-frame clones and misses some; the assay was immunoSEQ multiplex PCR. Of just over 150,000 clones listed, around 84% are singletons. Sequenced sample: PBMCs. The source is a young woman in good health and CMV-seronegative. Both conserved end residues are part of each CDR3. The order of the fields is clone size, V gene, CDR3 protein. Clone size is stated in some rows and not others, as once, few, many or a class when expanded.

size: -; V: TRBV4-3; CDR3: CASSQETGAEWETQYF
size: -; V: TRBV19; CDR3: CASSAGTGAWGTGELFF
size: -; V: TRBV6-5; CDR3: CASSSQGVNQPQHF
size: -; V: TRBV27; CDR3: CASSVGTPLVGEQYF
size: -; V: TRBV5-4; CDR3: CASSRRTSGNTDTQYF
size: -; V: TRBV28; CDR3: CASSPRTSGRYILAHEQFF
size: -; V: TRBV7-2; CDR3: CASSSDTGELFF
size: -; V: TRBV5-1; CDR3: CASSSTGPGYGYTF
size: -; V: TRBV6-5; CDR3: CASSRGQGSTEAFF
size: -; V: TRBV28; CDR3: CASIFGGGGETQYF
size: -; V: TRBV7-2; CDR3: CASSQGGTGGNEQFF
size: -; V: TRBV5-1; CDR3: CASSLDGGNTGELFF
size: -; V: TRBV11-2; CDR3: CASSSHRGKYEQYF
size: many; V: TRBV4-3; CDR3: CASSQEEGTGGAKLFF
size: -; V: TRBV15; CDR3: CATSRGRVGGQADTQYF
size: few; V: TRBV7-9; CDR3: CASRVRVDTGELFF
size: -; V: TRBV19; CDR3: CAATATGKRNTIYF
size: few; V: TRBV5-1; CDR3: CASSTGTSVPGGYEQYF
size: -; V: TRBV6-5; CDR3: CASSSQGVSYGYTF
size: few; V: TRBV6-5; CDR3: CASSYSYRAGYEQYF
size: -; V: TRBV7-8; CDR3: CASSPAGGRDEQYF
size: -; V: TRBV28; CDR3: CASTYEPINGYTF
size: -; V: TRBV4-1; CDR3: CASSQEQPATQYF
size: -; V: TRBV9; CDR3: CASSVGQGSGTEAFF
size: -; V: TRBV19; CDR3: CASSTAGLAGTDTQYF